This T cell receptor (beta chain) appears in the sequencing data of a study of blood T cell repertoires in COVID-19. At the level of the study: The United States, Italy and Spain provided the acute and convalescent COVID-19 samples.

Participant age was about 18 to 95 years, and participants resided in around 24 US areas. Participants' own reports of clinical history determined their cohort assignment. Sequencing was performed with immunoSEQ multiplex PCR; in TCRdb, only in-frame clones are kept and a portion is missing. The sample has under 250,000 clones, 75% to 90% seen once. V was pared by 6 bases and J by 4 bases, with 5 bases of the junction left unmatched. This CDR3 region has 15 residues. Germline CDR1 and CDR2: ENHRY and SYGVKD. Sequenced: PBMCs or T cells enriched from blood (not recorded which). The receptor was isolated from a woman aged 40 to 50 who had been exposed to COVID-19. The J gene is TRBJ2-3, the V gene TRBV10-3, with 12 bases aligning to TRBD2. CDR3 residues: CAISEGLAGPDTQYF. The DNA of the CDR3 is TGTGCCATCAGCGAAGGACTAGCGGGGCCAGATACGCAGTATTTT.